This record looks at one TCR beta chain sequence and its context. Antigen specificity is unknown. This entry comes from a study of T cell repertoires in cytomegalovirus infection. Study information: Both CMV infection and a matching HLA type were indicated by public TCR beta signatures. Findings and limits, study-wide: Ex vivo, HLA-C-restricted CMV-specific TCR beta clonotypes prevailed over the rest of the response. Identification of carriers of CMV plus the relevant HLA was achieved through cumulative public TCR beta family frequency.

TCRdb re-called the reads with MiXCR, one entry per CDR3 protein. Among about 190,000 distinct CDR3 sequences, 28% were seen once, and the ten largest hold under 35%. This CDR3 comprises 16 residues. Germline V gene sequence: CDR1 MGHDK, CDR2 SYGVNS. The V end was cut by 4 bases, the J end by 1 base, with 17 bases between. The receptor was isolated from a human donor in good health (CMV status not recorded). Some clones in this sample may be carry-over from other donors' samples. What was sequenced was PBMCs. The chain joins TRBV25-1 to TRBJ2-7; D is undetermined. The CDR3 DNA is TGTGCCAGCAGTGGAAGAGGCGGACCGCTTTCCTACGAGCAGTACTTC. Protein sequence: CASSGRGGPLSYEQYF.